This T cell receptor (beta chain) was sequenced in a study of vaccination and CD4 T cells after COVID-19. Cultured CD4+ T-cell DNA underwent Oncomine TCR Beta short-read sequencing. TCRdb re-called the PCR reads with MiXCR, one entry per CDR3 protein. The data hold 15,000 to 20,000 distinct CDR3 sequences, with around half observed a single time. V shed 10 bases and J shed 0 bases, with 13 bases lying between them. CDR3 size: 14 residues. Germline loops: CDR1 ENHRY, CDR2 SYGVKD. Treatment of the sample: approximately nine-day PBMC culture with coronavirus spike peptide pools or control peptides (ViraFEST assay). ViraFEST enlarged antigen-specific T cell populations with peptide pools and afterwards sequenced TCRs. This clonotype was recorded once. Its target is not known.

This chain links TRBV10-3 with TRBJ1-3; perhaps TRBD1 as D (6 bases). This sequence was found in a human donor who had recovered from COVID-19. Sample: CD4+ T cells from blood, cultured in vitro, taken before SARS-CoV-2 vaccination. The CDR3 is CATKQGISGNTIYF. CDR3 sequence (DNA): TGTGCCACCAAGCAGGGGATCTCTGGAAACACCATATATTTT.